This TCR beta chain was found in a study of beta chain features in type 1 diabetes. This CDR3 is 14 amino acids long. The junction had 4 bases not matched to a gene; V was cut back by 4 bases and J by 2 bases. Germline V gene sequence: CDR1 MDHEN, CDR2 SYDVKM. The authors reverse transcribed all of the isolated RNA, so sequencing captured expressed TCRB transcripts. Only in-frame clones appear in the TCRdb table, and some are missing; sequencing was by immunoSEQ multiplex PCR. The table lists over 650,000 clones, 11% to 15% of them singletons. Comment on this clone: What it binds is unknown.

Study-level results: TCRB CDR3 length was moderately but significantly reduced in all four CD4+ subsets of Type 1 diabetes patients. Researchers cautioned that cDNA sequencing could over-represent cells with high TCR expression. Shorter templates might be favored by PCR, and equally so in patients and in controls.

The sequence came from a man aged 18 to 29 with type 1 diabetes. This chain joins TRBV28 and TRBJ2-5, with TRBD1 matching 7 bases. Sequenced material: naive CD4+ T cells from blood. The CDR3: CASSSDRVQETQYF. Written as DNA, the CDR3 is TGTGCCAGCAGTTCCGACAGGGTTCAAGAGACCCAGTACTTC.